This T cell receptor beta chain is drawn from a study of shared clonotypes between healthy human individuals. Whole-study results and caveats: Generation of non-shared clonotypes was less probable than generation of clonotypes shared by all four donors. Sharing across several donors was seen in 5% to 5.5% of naive CD4 clonotypes.

Several immunoSEQ plates held equal portions of the genomic DNA taken from each subset. Data came from immunoSEQ multiplex PCR; TCRdb stores just in-frame clones and leaves some out. This repertoire shows under 2,500,000 clones, under 97% found once; its top ten account for over 0.1%. Comments on this clone: Antigen unknown.

In germline, CDR1 is SGHRS, CDR2 YFSETQ. The CDR3 is made up of 13 amino acids. V lost 4 bases and J lost 5, with 10 bases in between. From CD4+ cells came CD45RA+ naive and CD45RA-negative memory subsets. This chain joins TRBV5-1 and TRBJ1-5; D is uncertain. Specimen: naive CD4+ T cells sorted from blood. Subset specified: CD45RA+ positively selected. The clonotype originates from a man aged 18 to 30 in good health. The CDR3 here is CASSPEGDQPQHF. The CDR3 bases are TGCGCCAGCAGCCCCGAGGGTGATCAGCCCCAGCATTTT.